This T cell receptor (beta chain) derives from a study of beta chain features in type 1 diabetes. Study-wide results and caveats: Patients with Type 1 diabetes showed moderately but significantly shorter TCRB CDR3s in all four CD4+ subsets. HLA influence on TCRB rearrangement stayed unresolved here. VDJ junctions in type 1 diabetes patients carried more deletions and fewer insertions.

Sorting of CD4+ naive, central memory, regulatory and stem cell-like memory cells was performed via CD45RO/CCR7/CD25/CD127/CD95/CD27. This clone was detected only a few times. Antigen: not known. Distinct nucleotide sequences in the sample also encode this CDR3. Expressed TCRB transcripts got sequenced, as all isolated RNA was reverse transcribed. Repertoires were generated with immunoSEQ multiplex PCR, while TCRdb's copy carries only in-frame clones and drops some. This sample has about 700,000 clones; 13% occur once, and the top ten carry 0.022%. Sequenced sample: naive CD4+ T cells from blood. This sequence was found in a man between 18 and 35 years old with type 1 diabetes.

In DNA, the CDR3 is TGTGCCAGCAGTGCCCAAGAGACCCAGTACTTC. Residues: CASSAQETQYF. The chain carries TRBV6-6 and TRBJ2-5; D is ambiguous. Trimming removed 5 bases at V and 1 base at J, with 2 bases between. The CDR3 spans 11 residues. From germline, CDR1 is MNHNY and CDR2 SVGAGI (reference sequence).